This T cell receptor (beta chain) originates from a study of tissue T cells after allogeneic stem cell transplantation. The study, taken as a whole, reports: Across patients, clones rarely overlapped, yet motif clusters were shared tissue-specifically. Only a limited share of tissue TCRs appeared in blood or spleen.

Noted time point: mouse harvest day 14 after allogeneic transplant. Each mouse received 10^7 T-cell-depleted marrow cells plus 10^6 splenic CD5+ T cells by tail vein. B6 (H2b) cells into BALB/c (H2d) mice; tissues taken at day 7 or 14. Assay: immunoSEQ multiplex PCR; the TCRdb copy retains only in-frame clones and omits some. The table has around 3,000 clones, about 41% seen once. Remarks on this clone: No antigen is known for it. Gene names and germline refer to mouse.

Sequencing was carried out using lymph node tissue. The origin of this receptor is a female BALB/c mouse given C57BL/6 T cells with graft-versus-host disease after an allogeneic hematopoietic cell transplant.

The chain's CDR3 is CASSLSGNQDTQYF. CDR3 DNA, as far as it was read: TGTGCCAGCAGTCTGTCAGGGAACCAAGACACCCAGTAC. The rearrangement uses TRBV26 and TRBJ2-5; no firm D call. The read halts 1 residue ahead of the CDR3 end, with the missing end drawn from the germline J gene. V was shortened by 0 bases and J by 0 bases, with 4 bases between the two germline ends. CDR1 and CDR2 from the germline V gene are KGHPV and FQNQEV (reference sequence). The CDR3 is 14 amino acids.